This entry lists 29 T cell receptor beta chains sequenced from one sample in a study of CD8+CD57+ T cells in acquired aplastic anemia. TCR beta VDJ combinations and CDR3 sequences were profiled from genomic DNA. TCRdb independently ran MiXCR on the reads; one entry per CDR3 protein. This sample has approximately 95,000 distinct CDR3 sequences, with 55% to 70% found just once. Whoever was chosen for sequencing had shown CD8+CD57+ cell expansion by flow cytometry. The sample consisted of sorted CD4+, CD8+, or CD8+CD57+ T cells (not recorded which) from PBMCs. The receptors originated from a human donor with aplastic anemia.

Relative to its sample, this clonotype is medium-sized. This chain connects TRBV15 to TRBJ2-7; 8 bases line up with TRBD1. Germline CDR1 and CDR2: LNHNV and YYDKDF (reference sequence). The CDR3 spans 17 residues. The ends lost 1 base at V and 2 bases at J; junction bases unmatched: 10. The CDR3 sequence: CATSRGEAQGATYEQYF. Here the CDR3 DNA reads TGTGCCACCAGCAGAGGGGAAGCGCAGGGGGCTACCTACGAGCAGTACTTC.

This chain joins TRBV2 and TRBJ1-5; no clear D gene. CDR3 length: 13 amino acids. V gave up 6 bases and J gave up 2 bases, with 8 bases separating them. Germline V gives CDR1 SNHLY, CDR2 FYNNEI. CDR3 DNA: TGTGCCAGCAGGGGATCGGGCAATCAGCCCCAGCATTTT. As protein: CASRGSGNQPQHF.

CDR3 bases: TGTGCCACCAGCAGAGATGGAATCGGCAATCAGCCCCAGCATTTT. Protein sequence: CATSRDGIGNQPQHF. This rearrangement joins TRBV15 to TRBJ1-5, with unresolved D. There are 15 residues in the CDR3. V was pared by 0 bases and J by 2 bases, with 8 bases between. CDR1 is LNHNV, CDR2 YYDKDF, per germline (reference sequence).

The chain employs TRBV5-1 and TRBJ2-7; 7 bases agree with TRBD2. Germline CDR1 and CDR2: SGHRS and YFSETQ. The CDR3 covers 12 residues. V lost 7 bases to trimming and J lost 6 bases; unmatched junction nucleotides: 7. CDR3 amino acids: CASAGTIGEQYF. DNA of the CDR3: TGCGCCAGCGCCGGGACTATAGGCGAGCAGTACTTC.

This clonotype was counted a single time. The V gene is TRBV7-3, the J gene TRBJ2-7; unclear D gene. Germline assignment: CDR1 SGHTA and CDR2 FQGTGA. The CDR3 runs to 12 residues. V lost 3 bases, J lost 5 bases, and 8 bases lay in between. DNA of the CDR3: TGTGCCAGCAGCTTCAATTCAGACGAGCAGTACTTC. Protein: CASSFNSDEQYF.

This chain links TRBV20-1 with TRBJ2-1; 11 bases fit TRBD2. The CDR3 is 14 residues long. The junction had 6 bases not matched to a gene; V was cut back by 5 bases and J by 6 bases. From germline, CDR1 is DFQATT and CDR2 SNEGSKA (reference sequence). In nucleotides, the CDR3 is TGCAGTGCTGGTGTAGCGGGAGGGGTCAATGAGCAGTTCTTC. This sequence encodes CSAGVAGGVNEQFF.

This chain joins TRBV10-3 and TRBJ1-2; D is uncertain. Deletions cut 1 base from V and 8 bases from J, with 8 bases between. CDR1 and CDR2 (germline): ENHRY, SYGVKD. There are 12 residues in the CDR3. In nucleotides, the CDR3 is TGTGCCATCAGTGAGTATAGTAGCGGCTACACCTTC. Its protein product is CAISEYSSGYTF.

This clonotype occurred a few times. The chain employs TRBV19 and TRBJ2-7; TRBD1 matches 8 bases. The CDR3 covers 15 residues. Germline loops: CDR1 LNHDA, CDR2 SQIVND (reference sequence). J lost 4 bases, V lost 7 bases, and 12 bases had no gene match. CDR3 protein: CASIGRKQGVYEQYF. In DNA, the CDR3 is TGTGCCAGTATAGGAAGGAAACAGGGGGTATACGAGCAGTACTTC. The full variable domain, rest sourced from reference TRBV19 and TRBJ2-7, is DGGITQSPKYLFRKEGQNVTLSCEQNLNHDAMYWYRQDPGQGLRLIYYSQIVNDFQKGDIAEGYSVSREKKESFPLTVTSAQKNPTAFYLCASIGRKQGVYEQYFGPGTRLTVT.

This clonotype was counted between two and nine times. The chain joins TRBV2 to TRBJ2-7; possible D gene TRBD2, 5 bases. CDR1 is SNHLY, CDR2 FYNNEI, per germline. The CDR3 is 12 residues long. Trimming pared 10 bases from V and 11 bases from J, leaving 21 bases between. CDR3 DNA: TGTGCCACCCAGTTGACACCCGGGCGGGAGTACTTC. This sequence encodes CATQLTPGREYF. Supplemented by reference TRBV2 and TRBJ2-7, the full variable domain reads EPEVTQTPSHQVTQMGQEVILRCVPISNHLYFYWYRQILGQKVEFLVSFYNNEISEKSEIFDDQFSVERPDGSNFTLKIRSTKLEDSAMYFCATQLTPGREYFGPGTRLTVT.

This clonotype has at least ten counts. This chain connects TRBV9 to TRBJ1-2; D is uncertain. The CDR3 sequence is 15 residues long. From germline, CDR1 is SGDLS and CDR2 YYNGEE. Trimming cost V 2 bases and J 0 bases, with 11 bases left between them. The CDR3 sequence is CASSVMAAPNYGYTF. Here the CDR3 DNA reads TGTGCCAGCAGCGTCATGGCCGCTCCTAACTATGGCTACACCTTC.

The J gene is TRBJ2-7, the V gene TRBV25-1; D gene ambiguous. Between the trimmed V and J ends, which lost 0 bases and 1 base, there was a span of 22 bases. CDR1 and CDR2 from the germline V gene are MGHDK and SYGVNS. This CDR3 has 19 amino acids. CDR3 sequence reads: CASSEYAGSKSRSSYEQYF. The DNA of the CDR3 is TGTGCCAGCAGTGAATACGCTGGTAGCAAGTCACGCTCTTCCTACGAGCAGTACTTC.

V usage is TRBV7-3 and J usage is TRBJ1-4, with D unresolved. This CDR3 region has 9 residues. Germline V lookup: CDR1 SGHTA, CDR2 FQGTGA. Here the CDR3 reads CLGYEKLFF. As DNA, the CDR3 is TGTCTTGGGTATGAAAAACTGTTTTTT.

The CDR3 sequence: CSVELASGELFF. CDR3 DNA sequence: TGCAGCGTTGAACTAGCTTCCGGGGAGCTGTTTTTT. This chain uses TRBV29-1 with TRBJ2-2; maybe TRBD2 (5 bases). The CDR3 sequence is 12 residues long. V lost 2 bases to trimming and J lost 6 bases, with 7 bases between them. Germline values: CDR1 SQVTM, CDR2 ANQGSEA.

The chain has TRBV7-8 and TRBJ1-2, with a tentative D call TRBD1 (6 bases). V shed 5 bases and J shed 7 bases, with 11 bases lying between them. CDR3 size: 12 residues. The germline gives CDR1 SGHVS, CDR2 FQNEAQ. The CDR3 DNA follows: TGTGCCAGCAGCCAGAGGGGGAGTGGCTACACCTTC. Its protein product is CASSQRGSGYTF.

DNA of the CDR3: TGTGCCACCAGCAATGGGGCGGTGAGAAACACCATATATTTT. Protein sequence: CATSNGAVRNTIYF. The chain has TRBV15 and TRBJ1-3; tentative D call: TRBD1 (5 bases). Trimming took 4 bases from V and 5 from J, leaving 12 bases between them. The germline V gene has CDR1 LNHNV and CDR2 YYDKDF (reference sequence). The CDR3 has 14 residues.

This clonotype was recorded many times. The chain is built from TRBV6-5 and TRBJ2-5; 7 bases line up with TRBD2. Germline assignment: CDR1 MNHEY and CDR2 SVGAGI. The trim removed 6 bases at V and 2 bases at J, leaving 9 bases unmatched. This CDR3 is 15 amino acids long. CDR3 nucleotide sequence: TGTGCCAGCAGGCCCGATGGGCGGGAGCAAGAGACCCAGTACTTC. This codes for CASRPDGREQETQYF.

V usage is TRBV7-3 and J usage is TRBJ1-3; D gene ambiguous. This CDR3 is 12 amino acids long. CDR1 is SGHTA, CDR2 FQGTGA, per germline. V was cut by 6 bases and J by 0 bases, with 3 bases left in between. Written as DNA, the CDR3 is TGTGCCAGCAGTGCCTCTGGAAACACCATATATTTT. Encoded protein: CASSASGNTIYF.

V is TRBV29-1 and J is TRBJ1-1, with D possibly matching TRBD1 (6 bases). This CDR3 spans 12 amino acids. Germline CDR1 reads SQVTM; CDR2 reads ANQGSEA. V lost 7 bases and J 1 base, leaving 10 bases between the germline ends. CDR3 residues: CSAKQGNTEAFF. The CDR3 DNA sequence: TGCAGCGCCAAACAGGGGAACACTGAAGCTTTCTTT.

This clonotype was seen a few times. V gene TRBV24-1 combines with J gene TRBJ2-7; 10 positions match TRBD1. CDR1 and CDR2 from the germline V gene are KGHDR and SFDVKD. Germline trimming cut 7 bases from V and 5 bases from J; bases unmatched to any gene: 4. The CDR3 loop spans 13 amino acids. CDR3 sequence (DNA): TGTGCCACCAGCGGGGACAGGGGCCACGAGCAGTACTTC. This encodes CATSGDRGHEQYF.

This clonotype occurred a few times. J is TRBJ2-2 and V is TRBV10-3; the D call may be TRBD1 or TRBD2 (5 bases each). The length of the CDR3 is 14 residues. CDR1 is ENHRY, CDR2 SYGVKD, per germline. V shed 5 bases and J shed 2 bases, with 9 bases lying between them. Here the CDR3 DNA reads TGTGCCATCAGTCGGGACGGTAACACCGGGGAGCTGTTTTTT. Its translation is CAISRDGNTGELFF.

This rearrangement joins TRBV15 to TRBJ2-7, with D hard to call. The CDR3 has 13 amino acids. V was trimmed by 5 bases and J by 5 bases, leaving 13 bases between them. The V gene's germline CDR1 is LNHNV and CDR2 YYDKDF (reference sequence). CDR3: CATSFPEWDEQYF. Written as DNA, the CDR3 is TGTGCCACCAGCTTCCCGGAGTGGGACGAGCAGTACTTC. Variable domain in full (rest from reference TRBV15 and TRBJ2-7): DAMVIQNPRYQVTQFGKPVTLSCSQTLNHNVMYWYQQKSSQAPKLLFHYYDKDFNNEADTPDNFQSRRPNTSFCFLDIRSPGLGDTAMYLCATSFPEWDEQYFGPGTRLTVT.

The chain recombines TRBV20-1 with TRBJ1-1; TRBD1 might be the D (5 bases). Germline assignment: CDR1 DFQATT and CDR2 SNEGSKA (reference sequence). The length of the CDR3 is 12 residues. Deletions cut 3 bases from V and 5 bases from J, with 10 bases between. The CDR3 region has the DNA TGCAGTGCTAGCCGGGGGAGGACTGAAGCTTTCTTT. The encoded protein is CSASRGRTEAFF.

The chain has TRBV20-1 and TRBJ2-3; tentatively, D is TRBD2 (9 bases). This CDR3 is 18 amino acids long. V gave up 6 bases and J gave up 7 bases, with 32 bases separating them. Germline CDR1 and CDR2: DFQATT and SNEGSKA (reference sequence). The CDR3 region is CSATIQGGLAEQLNTQYF. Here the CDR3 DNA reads TGCAGTGCCACGATACAGGGGGGACTAGCAGAACAGTTGAATACGCAGTATTTT.

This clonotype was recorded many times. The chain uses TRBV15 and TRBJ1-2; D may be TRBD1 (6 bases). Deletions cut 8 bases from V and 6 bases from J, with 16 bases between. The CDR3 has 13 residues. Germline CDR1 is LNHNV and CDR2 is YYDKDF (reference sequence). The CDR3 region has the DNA TGTGCCACCGGGACACTACCTGGGAATGGCTACACCTTC. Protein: CATGTLPGNGYTF.

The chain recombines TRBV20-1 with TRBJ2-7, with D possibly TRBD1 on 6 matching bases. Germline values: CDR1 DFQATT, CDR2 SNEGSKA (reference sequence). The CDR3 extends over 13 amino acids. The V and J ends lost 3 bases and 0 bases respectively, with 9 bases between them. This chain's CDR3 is CSARHRASYEQYF. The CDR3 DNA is TGCAGTGCTAGGCACAGGGCCTCCTACGAGCAGTACTTC.

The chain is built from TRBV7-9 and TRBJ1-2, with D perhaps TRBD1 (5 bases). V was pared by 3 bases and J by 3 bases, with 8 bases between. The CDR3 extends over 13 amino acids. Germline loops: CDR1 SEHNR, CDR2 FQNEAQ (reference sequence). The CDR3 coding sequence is TGTGCCAGCAGCTTGGCCAGGGACTATGGCTACACCTTC. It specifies CASSLARDYGYTF.

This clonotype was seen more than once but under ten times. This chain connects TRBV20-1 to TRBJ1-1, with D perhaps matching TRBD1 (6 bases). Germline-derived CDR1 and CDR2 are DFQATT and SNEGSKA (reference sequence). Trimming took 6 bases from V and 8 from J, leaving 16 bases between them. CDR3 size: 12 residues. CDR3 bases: TGCAGTGCGGACCACAGGGCAGCGGAAGCTTTCTTT. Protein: CSADHRAAEAFF.

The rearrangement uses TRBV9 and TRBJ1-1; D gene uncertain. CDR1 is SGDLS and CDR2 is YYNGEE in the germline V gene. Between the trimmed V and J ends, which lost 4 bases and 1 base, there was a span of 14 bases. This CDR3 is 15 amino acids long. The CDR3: CASSPMPDGNTEAFF. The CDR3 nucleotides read TGTGCCAGCAGCCCAATGCCGGACGGGAACACTGAAGCTTTCTTT.

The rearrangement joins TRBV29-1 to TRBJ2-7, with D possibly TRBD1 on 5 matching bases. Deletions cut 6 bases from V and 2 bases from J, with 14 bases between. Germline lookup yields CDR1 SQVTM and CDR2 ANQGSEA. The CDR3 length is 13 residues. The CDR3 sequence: CSVLDSETYEQYF. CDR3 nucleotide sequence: TGCAGCGTCCTAGACAGTGAAACCTACGAGCAGTACTTC.